This TCR beta chain was sequenced during a study of regulatory T cells in long-lasting Graves disease. Study findings and constraints: Whereas nearly 1,000 public clonotypes were shared by new patients, persistent patients shared more, at 2,741.

This clonotype has at least ten counts. Its antigen is not known. Specified time point: persistent/refractory GD, antithyroid drugs over 5 years with positive TRAb. PBMC-extracted RNA yielded the TCR library. To make TCR beta libraries, researchers used iRepertoire HTBI primers and Arm-PCR of CDR3 regions. TCRdb itself ran the multiplex PCR reads through MiXCR, one entry per CDR3 protein. Of about 420,000 distinct CDR3 sequences listed, less than 25% are singletons. This specimen consisted of peripheral blood mononuclear cells (PBMCs), obtained when the disease was refractory, from a patient treated with antithyroid drugs. The sequence was obtained from a female donor with Graves disease.

The CDR3, as DNA: TGTGCCAGCACCTCTCCCGACAGGTTGGGTAACGAGCAGTACTTC. Translation: CASTSPDRLGNEQYF. The chain links TRBV12-3 or TRBV12-4 to TRBJ2-7, with a tentative D call TRBD1 (6 bases). Trimming stripped 7 bases from V and 5 bases from J, with 21 bases between. The length of the CDR3 is 15 residues.